This TCR beta chain was identified in a study of blood T cell repertoires in COVID-19. Overall study: Italy, Spain and the United States were the sources of the convalescent and acute COVID-19 samples. Sample material is recorded as cDNA or gDNA derived from T cells, B-cell-depleted T cells, or PBMCs.

Methods used by the authors: Estimated nucleated cell counts came from reference gene primer amplification. TCRdb's copy holds only in-frame clones and misses some; the assay was immunoSEQ multiplex PCR. The D gene and trimming were derived from the DNA, and the V and J assignments and clone size from that table. The profile shows 200,000 to 250,000 clones, approximately 83% of them singletons. Trimming removed 0 bases from V and 6 bases from J, with 9 bases in between. The CDR3 runs 14 residues. Germline CDR1 is LNHNV and CDR2 is YYDKDF (reference sequence). The rearrangement joins TRBV15 to TRBJ1-5, with unresolved D. This receptor was obtained from a woman aged 25 to 39 who had recovered from COVID-19. Input material: peripheral blood. The CDR3 DNA reads as TGTGCCACCAGCAGAGAGGAGGGTTCTCAGCCCCAGCATTTT. This sequence encodes CATSREEGSQPQHF.